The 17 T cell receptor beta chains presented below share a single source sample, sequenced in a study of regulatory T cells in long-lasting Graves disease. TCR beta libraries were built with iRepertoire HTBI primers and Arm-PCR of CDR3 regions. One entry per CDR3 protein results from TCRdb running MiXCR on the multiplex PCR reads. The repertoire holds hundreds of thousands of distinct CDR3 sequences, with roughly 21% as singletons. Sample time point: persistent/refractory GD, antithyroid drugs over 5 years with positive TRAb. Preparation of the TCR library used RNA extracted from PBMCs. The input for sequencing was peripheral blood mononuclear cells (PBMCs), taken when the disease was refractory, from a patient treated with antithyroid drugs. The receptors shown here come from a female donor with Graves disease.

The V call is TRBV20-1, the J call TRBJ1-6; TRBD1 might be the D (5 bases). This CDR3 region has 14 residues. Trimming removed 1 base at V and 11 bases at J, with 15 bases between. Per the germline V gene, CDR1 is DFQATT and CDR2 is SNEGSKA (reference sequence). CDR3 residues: CSARVGGTGPPLHF. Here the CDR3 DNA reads TGCAGTGCTAGAGTTGGAGGGACCGGGCCACCCCTCCACTTT.

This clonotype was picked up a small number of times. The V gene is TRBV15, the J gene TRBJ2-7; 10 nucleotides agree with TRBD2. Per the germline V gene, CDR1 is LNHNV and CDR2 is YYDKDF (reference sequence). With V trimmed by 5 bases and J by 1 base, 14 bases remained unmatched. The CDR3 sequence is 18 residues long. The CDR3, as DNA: TGTGCCACCAGCGACCCGGGAAATAGCGGGGGGCCTTCCTACGAGCAGTACTTC. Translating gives CATSDPGNSGGPSYEQYF.

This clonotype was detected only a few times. CDR3 amino acids: CAWRWGWGTEAFF. The CDR3 DNA reads as TGTGCCTGGAGATGGGGTTGGGGCACTGAAGCTTTCTTT. The chain couples TRBV30 to TRBJ1-1; D gene uncertain. The germline V and J ends were trimmed by 3 bases and 4 bases, with 12 bases remaining between them. The germline CDR1 and CDR2 sequences are GTSNPN and SVGIG (reference sequence). The CDR3 sequence is 13 residues long.

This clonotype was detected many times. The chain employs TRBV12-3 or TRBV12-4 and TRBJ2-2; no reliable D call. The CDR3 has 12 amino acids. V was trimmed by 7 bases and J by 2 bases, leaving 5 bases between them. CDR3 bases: TGTGCCAGCACAGGAAACACCGGGGAGCTGTTTTTT. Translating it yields CASTGNTGELFF.

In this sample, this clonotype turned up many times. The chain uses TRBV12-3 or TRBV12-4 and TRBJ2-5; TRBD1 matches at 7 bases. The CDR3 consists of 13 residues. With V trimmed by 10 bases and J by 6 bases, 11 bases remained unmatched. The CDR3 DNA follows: TGTGCCACCGCAGAAGGGGGCCGGAAGACCCAGTACTTC. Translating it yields CATAEGGRKTQYF.

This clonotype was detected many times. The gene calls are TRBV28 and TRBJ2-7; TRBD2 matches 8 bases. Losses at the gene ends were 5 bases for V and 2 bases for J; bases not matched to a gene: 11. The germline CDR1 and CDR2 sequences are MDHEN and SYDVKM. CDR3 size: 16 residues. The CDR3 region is CASSLTSPGLAYEQYF. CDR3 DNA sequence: TGTGCCAGCAGTCTCACATCCCCGGGACTAGCCTACGAGCAGTACTTC.

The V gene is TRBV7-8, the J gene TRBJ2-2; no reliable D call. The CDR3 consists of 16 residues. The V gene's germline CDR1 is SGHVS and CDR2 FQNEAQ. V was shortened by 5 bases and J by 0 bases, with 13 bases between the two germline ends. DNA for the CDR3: TGTGCCAGCAGCCCCGGACGGAGCGCGAACACCGGGGAGCTGTTTTTT. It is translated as CASSPGRSANTGELFF.

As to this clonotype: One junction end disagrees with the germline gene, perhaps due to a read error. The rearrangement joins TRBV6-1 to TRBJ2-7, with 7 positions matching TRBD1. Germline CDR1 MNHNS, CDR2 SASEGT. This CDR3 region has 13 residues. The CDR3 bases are TGTGCCAGCAGTACAGGGACAGTATACGAGCAATACTTC. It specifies CASSTGTVYEQYF.

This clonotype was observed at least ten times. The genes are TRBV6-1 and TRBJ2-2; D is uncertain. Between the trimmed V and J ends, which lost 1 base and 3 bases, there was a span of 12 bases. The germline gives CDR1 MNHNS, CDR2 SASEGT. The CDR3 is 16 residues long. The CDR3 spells CASSEGDIGYTGELFF. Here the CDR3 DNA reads TGTGCCAGCAGTGAAGGCGACATAGGATACACCGGGGAGCTGTTTTTT.

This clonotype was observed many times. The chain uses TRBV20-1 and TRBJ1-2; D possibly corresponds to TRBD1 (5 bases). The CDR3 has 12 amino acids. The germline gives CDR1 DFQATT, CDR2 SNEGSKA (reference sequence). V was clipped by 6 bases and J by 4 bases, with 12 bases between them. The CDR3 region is CSAEGLIYGYTF. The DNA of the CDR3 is TGCAGTGCCGAGGGACTGATCTATGGCTACACCTTC.

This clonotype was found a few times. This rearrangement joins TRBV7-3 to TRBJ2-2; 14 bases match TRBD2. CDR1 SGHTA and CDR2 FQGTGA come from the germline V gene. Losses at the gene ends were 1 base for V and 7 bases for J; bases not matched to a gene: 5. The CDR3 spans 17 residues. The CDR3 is CASSLMGLAGVGGELFF. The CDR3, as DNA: TGTGCCAGCAGCTTAATGGGACTAGCGGGAGTAGGCGGGGAGCTGTTTTTT.

CDR3 protein: CASSQEMTGGGELFF. CDR3 nucleotide sequence: TGCGCCAGCAGCCAGGAAATGACAGGGGGCGGGGAGCTGTTTTTT. The J gene is TRBJ2-2, the V gene TRBV4-1; 9 bases are a match to TRBD1. Unmatched junction bases numbered 6, after V lost 3 bases and J lost 7 bases. The CDR3 extends over 15 amino acids. Germline V gene data show CDR1 as MGHRA and CDR2 as YSYEKL.

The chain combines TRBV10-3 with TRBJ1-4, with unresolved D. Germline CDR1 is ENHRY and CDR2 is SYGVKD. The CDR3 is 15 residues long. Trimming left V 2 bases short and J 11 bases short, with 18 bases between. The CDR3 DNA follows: TGTGCCATCAGTGAGGAGGGAGGCGCGATTGATAAACTGTTTTTT. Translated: CAISEEGGAIDKLFF.

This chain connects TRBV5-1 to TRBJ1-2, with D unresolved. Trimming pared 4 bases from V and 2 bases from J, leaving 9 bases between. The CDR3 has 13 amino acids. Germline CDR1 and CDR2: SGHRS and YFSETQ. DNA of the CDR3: TGCGCCAGCAGCCGACCCGACAACTATGGCTACACCTTC. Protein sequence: CASSRPDNYGYTF.

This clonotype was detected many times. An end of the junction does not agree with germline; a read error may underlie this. The CDR3 DNA follows: TGCGCCAGCAGTGTGGACACCGAAGCTTTCTTT. Protein: CASSVDTEAFF. This chain connects TRBV10-2 to TRBJ1-1, with D tentatively TRBD1 (5 bases). The germline CDR1 and CDR2 sequences are WSHSY and SAAADI. The CDR3 consists of 11 residues.

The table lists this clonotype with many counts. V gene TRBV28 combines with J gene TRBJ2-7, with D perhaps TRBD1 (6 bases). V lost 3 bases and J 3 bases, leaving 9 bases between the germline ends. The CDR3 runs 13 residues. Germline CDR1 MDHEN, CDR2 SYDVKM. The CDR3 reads CASSLGHLYEQYF. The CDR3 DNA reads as TGTGCCAGCAGTTTGGGACACCTCTACGAGCAGTACTTC.

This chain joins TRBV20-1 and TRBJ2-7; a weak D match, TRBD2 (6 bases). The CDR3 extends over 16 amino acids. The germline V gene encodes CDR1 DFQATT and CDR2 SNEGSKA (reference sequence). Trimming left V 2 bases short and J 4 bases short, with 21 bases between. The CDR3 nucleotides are TGCAGTGCTAGATCTTATTTAGCGGCCTCCCAATACGAGCAGTACTTC. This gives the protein CSARSYLAASQYEQYF.